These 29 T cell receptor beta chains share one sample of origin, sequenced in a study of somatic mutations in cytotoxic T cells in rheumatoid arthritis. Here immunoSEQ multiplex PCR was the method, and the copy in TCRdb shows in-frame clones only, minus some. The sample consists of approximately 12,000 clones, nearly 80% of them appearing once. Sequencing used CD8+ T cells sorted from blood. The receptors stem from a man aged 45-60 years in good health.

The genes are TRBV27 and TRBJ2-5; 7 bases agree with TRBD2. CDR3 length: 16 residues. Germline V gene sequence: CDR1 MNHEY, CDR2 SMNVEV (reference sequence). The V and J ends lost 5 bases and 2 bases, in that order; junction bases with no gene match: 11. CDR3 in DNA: TGTGCCAGCAGTGCCCGAAGGGGCGGGGGACAAGAGACCCAGTACTTC. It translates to CASSARRGGGQETQYF.

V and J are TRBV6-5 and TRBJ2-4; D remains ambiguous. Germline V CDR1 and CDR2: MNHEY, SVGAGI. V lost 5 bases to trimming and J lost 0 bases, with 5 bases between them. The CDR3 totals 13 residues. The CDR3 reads CASSPLAKNIQYF. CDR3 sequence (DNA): TGTGCCAGCAGTCCTTTAGCCAAAAACATTCAGTACTTC.

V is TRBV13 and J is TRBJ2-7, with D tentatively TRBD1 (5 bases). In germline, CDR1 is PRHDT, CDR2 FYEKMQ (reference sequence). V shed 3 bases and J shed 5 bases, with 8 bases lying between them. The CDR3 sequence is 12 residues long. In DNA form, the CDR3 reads TGTGCCAGCAGCTTGCAGGGCGACGAGCAGTACTTC. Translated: CASSLQGDEQYF.

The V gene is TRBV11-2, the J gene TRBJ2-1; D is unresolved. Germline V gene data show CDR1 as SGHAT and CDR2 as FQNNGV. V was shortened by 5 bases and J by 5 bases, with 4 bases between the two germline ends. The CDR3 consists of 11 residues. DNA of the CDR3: TGTGCCAGCAGCAAAAACAATGAGCAGTTCTTC. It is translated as CASSKNNEQFF.

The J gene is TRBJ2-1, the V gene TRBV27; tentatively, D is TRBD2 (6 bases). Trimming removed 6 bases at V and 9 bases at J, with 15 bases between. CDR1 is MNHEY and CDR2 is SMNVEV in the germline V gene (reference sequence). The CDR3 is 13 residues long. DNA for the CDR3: TGTGCCAGCAGCCGATGGGAGGACGTTGAGCAGTTCTTC. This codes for CASSRWEDVEQFF.

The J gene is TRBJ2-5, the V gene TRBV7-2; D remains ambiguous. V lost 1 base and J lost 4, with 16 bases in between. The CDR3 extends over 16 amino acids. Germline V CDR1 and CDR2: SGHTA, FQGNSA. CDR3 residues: CASSLVPPLWRETQYF. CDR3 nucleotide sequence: TGTGCCAGCAGCTTAGTTCCCCCCCTCTGGCGAGAGACCCAGTACTTC.

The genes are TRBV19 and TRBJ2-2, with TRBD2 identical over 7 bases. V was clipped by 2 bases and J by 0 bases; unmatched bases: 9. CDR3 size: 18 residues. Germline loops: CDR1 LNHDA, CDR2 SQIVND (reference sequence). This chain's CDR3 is CASSIRGSGSANTGELFF. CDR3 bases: TGTGCCAGTAGTATACGGGGTAGCGGGTCCGCGAACACCGGGGAGCTGTTTTTT.

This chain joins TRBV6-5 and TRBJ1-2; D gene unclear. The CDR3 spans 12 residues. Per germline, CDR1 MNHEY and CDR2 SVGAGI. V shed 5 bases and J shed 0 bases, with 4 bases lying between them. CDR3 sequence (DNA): TGTGCCAGCAGTATGACTAACTATGGCTACACCTTC. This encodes CASSMTNYGYTF.

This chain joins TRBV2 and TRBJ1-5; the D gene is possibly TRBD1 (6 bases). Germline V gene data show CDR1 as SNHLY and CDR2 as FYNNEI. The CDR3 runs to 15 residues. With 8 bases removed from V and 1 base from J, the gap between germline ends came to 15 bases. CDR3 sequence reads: CASGTGGSSNQPQHF. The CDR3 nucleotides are TGTGCCAGCGGTACGGGGGGCTCAAGCAATCAGCCCCAGCATTTT. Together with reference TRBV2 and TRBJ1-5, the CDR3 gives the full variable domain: EPEVTQTPSHQVTQMGQEVILRCVPISNHLYFYWYRQILGQKVEFLVSFYNNEISEKSEIFDDQFSVERPDGSNFTLKIRSTKLEDSAMYFCASGTGGSSNQPQHFGDGTRLSIL.

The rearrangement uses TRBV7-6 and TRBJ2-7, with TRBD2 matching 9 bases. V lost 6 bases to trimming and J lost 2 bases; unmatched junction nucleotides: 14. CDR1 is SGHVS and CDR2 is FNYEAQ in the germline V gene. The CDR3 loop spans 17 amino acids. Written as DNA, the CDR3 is TGTGCCAGCAGAAGCCTGATGGGCGCGGGGGGGACCTACGAGCAGTACTTC. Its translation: CASRSLMGAGGTYEQYF.

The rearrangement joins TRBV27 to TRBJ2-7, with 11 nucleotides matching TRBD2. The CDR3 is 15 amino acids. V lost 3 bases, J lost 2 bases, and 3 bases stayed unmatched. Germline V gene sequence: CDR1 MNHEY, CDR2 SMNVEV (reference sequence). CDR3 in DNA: TGTGCCAGCAGTTTCGTGACTAGCGGGACCTACGAGCAGTACTTC. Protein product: CASSFVTSGTYEQYF.

CDR3 amino acids: CSVEVAGGPYEQYF. CDR3 coding DNA: TGCAGCGTTGAAGTCGCCGGGGGACCCTACGAGCAGTACTTC. The rearrangement uses TRBV29-1 and TRBJ2-7; D perhaps matches TRBD2 (6 bases). V lost 1 base, J lost 2 bases, and 12 bases lay in between. The CDR3 covers 14 residues. Germline V lookup: CDR1 SQVTM, CDR2 ANQGSEA.

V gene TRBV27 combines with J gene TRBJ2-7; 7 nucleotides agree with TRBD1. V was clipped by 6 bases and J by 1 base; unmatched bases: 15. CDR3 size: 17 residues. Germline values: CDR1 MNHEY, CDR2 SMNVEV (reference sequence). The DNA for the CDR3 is TGTGCCAGCAGGGTTACAGGGGCACAGGGGAAGTCCTACGAGCAGTACTTC. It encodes CASRVTGAQGKSYEQYF.

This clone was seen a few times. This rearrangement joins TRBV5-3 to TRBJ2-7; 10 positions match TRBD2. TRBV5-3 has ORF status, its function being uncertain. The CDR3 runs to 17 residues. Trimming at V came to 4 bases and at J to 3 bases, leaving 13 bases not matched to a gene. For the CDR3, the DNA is TGTGCCAGAAGCCTTCCTTCTACTAGCGGGGCAAACTACGAGCAGTACGTC. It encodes CARSLPSTSGANYEQYV.

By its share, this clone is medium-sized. The CDR3 bases are TGTGCCAGCAGCGCCAGCCTGAACACTGAAGCTTTCTTT. This codes for CASSASLNTEAFF. The chain uses TRBV25-1 and TRBJ1-1; no clear D gene. This CDR3 spans 13 amino acids. Germline V gives CDR1 MGHDK, CDR2 SYGVNS. The ends were cut back, 6 bases at V and 0 bases at J, with 8 bases in the middle.

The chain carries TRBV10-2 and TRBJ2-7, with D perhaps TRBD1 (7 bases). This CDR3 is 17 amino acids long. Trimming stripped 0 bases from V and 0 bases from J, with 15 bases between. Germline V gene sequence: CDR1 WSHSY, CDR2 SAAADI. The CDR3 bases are TGCGCCAGCAGTGAGTCCCGGCAGGGGGGATCCTCCTACGAGCAGTACGTC. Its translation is CASSESRQGGSSYEQYV.

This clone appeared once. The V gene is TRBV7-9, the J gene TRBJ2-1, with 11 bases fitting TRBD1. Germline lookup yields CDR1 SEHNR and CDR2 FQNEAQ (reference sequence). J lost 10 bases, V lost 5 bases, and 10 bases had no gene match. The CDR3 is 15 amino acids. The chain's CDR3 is CASSPPGQGGQEQFF. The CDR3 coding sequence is TGTGCCAGCAGCCCTCCGGGACAGGGGGGTCAGGAGCAGTTCTTC. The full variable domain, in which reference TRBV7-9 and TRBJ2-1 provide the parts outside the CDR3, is DTGVSQNPRHKITKRGQNVTFRCDPISEHNRLYWYRQTLGQGPEFLTYFQNEAQLEKSRLLSDRFSAERPKGSFSTLEIQRTEQGDSAMYLCASSPPGQGGQEQFFGPGTRLTVL.

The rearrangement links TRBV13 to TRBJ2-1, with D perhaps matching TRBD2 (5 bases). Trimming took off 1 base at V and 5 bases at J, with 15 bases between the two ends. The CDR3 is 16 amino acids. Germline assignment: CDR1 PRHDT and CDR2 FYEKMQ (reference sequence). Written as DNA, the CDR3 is TGTGCCAGCAGCTTAGCACCTTGGACTCAAGACAATGAGCAGTTCTTC. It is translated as CASSLAPWTQDNEQFF.

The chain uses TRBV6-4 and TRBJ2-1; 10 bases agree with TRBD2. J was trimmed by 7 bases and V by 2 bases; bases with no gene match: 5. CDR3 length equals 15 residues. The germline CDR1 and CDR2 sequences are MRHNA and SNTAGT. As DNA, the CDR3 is TGTGCCAGCAGTGACGAAGCTAGCGGGAGAAATGAGCAGTTCTTC. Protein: CASSDEASGRNEQFF.

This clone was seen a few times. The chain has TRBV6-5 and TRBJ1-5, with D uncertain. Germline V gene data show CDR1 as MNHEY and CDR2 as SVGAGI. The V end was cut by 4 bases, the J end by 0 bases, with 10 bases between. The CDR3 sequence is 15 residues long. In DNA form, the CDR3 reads TGTGCCAGCAGTTCGATGGAATTTAGCAATCAGCCCCAGCATTTT. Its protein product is CASSSMEFSNQPQHF.

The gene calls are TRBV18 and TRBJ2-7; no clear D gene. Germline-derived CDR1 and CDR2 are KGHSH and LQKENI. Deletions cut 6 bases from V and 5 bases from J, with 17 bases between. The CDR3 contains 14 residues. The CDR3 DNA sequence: TGTGCCAGCTCGCCGGGCGGCCCCAGGAACGAGCAGTACTTC. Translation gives CASSPGGPRNEQYF. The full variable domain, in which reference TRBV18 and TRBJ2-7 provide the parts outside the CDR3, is NAGVMQNPRHLVRRRGQEARLRCSPMKGHSHVYWYRQLPEEGLKFMVYLQKENIIDESGMPKERFSAEFPKEGPSILRIQQVVRGDSAAYFCASSPGGPRNEQYFGPGTRLTVT.

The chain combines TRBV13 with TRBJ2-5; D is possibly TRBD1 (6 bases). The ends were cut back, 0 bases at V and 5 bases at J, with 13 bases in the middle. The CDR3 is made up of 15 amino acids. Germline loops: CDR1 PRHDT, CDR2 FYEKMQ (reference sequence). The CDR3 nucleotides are TGTGCCAGCAGCTTAGGGGCAGGGGAGAGGGAGACCCAGTACTTC. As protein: CASSLGAGERETQYF. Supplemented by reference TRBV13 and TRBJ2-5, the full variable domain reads AAGVIQSPRHLIKEKRETATLKCYPIPRHDTVYWYQQGPGQDPQFLISFYEKMQSDKGSIPDRFSAQQFSDYHSELNMSSLELGDSALYFCASSLGAGERETQYFGPGTRLLVL.

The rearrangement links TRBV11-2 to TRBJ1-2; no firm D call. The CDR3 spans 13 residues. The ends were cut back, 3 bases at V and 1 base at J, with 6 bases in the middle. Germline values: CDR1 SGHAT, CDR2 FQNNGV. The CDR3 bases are TGTGCCAGCAGCTTGGGGAGTAACTATGGCTACACCTTC. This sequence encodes CASSLGSNYGYTF.

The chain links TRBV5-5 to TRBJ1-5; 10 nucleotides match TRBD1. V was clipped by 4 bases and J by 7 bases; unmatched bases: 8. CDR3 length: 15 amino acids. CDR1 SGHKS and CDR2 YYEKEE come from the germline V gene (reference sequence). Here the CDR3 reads CASSLGQGRRQPQHF. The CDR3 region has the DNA TGTGCCAGCAGCCTGGGACAGGGGCGCAGACAGCCCCAGCATTTT.

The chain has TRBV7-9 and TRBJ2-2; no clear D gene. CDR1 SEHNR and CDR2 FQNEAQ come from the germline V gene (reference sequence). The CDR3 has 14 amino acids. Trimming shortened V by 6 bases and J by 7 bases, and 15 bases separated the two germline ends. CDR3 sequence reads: CASRLNNGDGELFF. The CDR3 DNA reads TGTGCCAGCAGGCTTAATAACGGAGACGGGGAGCTGTTTTTT. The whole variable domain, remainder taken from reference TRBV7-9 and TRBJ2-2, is DTGVSQNPRHKITKRGQNVTFRCDPISEHNRLYWYRQTLGQGPEFLTYFQNEAQLEKSRLLSDRFSAERPKGSFSTLEIQRTEQGDSAMYLCASRLNNGDGELFFGEGSRLTVL.

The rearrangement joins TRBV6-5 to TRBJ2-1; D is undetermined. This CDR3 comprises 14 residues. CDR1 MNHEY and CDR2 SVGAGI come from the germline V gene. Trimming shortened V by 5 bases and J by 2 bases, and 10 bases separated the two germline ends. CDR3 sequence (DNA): TGTGCCAGCAGTCGCACGAATCCCTACAATGAGCAGTTCTTC. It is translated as CASSRTNPYNEQFF.

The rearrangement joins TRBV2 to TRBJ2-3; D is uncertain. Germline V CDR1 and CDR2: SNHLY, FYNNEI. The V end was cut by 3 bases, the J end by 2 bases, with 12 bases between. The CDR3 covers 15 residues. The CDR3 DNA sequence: TGTGCCAGCAGTGAGAACGTAAGGTACACAGATACGCAGTATTTT. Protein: CASSENVRYTDTQYF.

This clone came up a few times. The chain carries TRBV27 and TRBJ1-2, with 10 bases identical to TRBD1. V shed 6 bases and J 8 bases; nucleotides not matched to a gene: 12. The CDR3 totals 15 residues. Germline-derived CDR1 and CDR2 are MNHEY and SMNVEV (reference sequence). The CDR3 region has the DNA TGTGCCAGCAGGGGACAGGGGCACCTTATCGGCGGCTACACCTTC. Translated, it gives CASRGQGHLIGGYTF.

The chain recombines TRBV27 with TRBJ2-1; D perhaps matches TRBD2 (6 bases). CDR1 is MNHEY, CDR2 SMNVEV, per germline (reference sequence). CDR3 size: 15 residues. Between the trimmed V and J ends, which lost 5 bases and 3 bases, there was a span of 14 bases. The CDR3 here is CASSILGTYYNEQFF. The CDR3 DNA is TGTGCCAGCAGTATCTTGGGGACTTACTACAATGAGCAGTTCTTC.